The 19 T cell receptor beta chains below come from one sample, sequenced in a study of Graves' ophthalmopathy and Graves' hyperthyroidism. Amplified material comprised TCR beta CDR3 regions derived from RNA transcripts. Second-round multiplex PCR came after a first-round RT-PCR that employed HTBI primers. TCRdb re-called the multiplex PCR reads with MiXCR, one entry per CDR3 protein. The data contain 300,000 to 400,000 distinct CDR3 sequences, approximately 18% of them singletons. Sequencing input: peripheral blood. All receptors derive from an adult woman with stable Graves' hyperthyroidism.

In its sample, this clonotype was seen many times. The V gene is TRBV19, the J gene TRBJ1-2; D is unclear. The CDR3 length is 14 residues. The germline V gene encodes CDR1 LNHDA and CDR2 SQIVND (reference sequence). The V end was cut by 4 bases, the J end by 6 bases, with 15 bases between. The CDR3 coding sequence is TGTGCCAGTAGTACGATGTTCGGTCCGGATGGCTACACCTTC. Translated: CASSTMFGPDGYTF.

Ten or more counts support this clonotype. The genes are TRBV28 and TRBJ1-3; no definite D call. Per germline, CDR1 MDHEN and CDR2 SYDVKM. V was clipped by 3 bases and J by 4 bases, with 10 bases between them. The CDR3 is made up of 14 amino acids. Written as DNA, the CDR3 is TGTGCCAGCAGTTTTGCTGGGAACGGAAACACCATATATTTT. Translated, it gives CASSFAGNGNTIYF.

This clonotype has ten or more counts. The CDR3 coding sequence is TGCGCCAGCAGCTTGGGAAAGGGGCTGACGAACACTGAAGCTTTCTTT. This codes for CASSLGKGLTNTEAFF. This sequence joins TRBV5-1 and TRBJ1-1, with D perhaps matching TRBD1 (5 bases). Germline V gene lookup returns CDR1 SGHRS and CDR2 YFSETQ. Trimming removed 0 bases from V and 1 base from J, with 13 bases in between. The length of the CDR3 is 16 residues.

This clonotype was detected a few times. The chain combines TRBV6-5 with TRBJ1-1; 7 bases align to TRBD1. This CDR3 region has 16 residues. The V gene's germline CDR1 is MNHEY and CDR2 SVGAGI. Germline trimming cut 2 bases from V and 3 bases from J; bases unmatched to any gene: 9. CDR3 sequence (DNA): TGTGCCAGCAGTTACCTTAGACAGGGACGGGACACTGAAGCTTTCTTT. Protein product: CASSYLRQGRDTEAFF.

This clonotype appeared many times. The chain has TRBV5-1 and TRBJ1-1; D possibly corresponds to TRBD1 (5 bases). Germline V CDR1 and CDR2: SGHRS, YFSETQ. CDR3 size: 14 residues. Trimming took off 1 base at V and 1 base at J, with 8 bases between the two ends. The CDR3 sequence is CASSLRQGNTEAFF. The CDR3 nucleotides read TGCGCCAGCAGCTTGCGTCAGGGGAACACTGAAGCTTTCTTT.

This clonotype appeared many times. The chain joins TRBV7-8 to TRBJ2-7; 11 bases align to TRBD2. Germline values: CDR1 SGHVS, CDR2 FQNEAQ. V dropped 5 bases and J dropped 3; count of bases not matched to a gene: 9. The CDR3 covers 16 residues. The CDR3 nucleotides are TGTGCCAGCAGCCAGACCCTAGCGGGAGGTTTCTACGAGCAGTACTTC. Translation gives CASSQTLAGGFYEQYF.

In its sample, this clonotype was seen many times. This sequence joins TRBV29-1 and TRBJ1-2; D may be TRBD1 (6 bases). The CDR3 has 13 amino acids. Per the germline V gene, CDR1 is SQVTM and CDR2 is ANQGSEA. Deletions cut 6 bases from V and 2 bases from J, with 13 bases between. CDR3 amino acids: CSVAIGQNYGYTF. Written as DNA, the CDR3 is TGCAGCGTAGCAATCGGACAGAACTATGGCTACACCTTC. Filled out from reference TRBV29-1 and TRBJ1-2, the complete variable domain reads SAVISQKPSRDICQRGTSLTIQCQVDSQVTMMFWYRQQPGQSLTLIATANQGSEATYESGFVIDKFPISRPNLTFSTLTVSNMSPEDSSIYLCSVAIGQNYGYTFGSGTRLTVV.

This clonotype was recorded at least ten times. The chain links TRBV12-3 or TRBV12-4 to TRBJ1-2, with 8 bases identical to TRBD1. This CDR3 contains 13 residues. The ends lost 4 bases at V and 7 bases at J; junction bases unmatched: 5. The CDR3, as DNA: TGTGCCAGCAGTTCCGGGACAGGCTCTGGCTACACCTTC. Amino acid sequence: CASSSGTGSGYTF.

This chain joins TRBV28 and TRBJ2-7; 12 nucleotides line up with TRBD2. V was pared by 6 bases and J by 7 bases, with 10 bases of the junction left unmatched. Germline lookup yields CDR1 MDHEN and CDR2 SYDVKM. This CDR3 comprises 15 residues. The CDR3 nucleotides read TGTGCCAGCAGCCCCATTGGGCTAGCGGGAGGGGAGCAGTACTTC. This gives the protein CASSPIGLAGGEQYF.

This clonotype appeared many times. The chain combines TRBV6-1 with TRBJ2-7; TRBD1 aligns across 8 bases. The CDR3 totals 13 residues. From germline, CDR1 is MNHNS and CDR2 SASEGT. J lost 2 bases, V lost 6 bases, and 3 bases had no gene match. CDR3 in amino acids: CASRDRVTYEQYF. The DNA for the CDR3 is TGTGCCAGCAGGGACAGGGTTACCTACGAGCAGTACTTC.

This clonotype was observed many times. V usage is TRBV6-2 or TRBV6-3 and J usage is TRBJ2-7; 8 bases match TRBD2. Germline lookup yields CDR1 MNHEY and CDR2 SVGEGT. Trimming cost V 5 bases and J 2 bases; bases outside gene matches: 14. This CDR3 has 17 amino acids. The CDR3 DNA reads as TGTGCCAGCAGTAATCCGGGACTAGAAGTGGGGACCTACGAGCAGTACTTC. Encoded protein: CASSNPGLEVGTYEQYF.

This clonotype has ten or more counts. V usage is TRBV12-3 or TRBV12-4 and J usage is TRBJ2-5; TRBD1 matches 9 bases. Trimming at V came to 5 bases and at J to 5 bases, leaving 6 bases not matched to a gene. The CDR3 consists of 14 residues. The CDR3 protein is CASSLGTGQETQYF. CDR3 DNA sequence: TGTGCCAGCAGTCTAGGGACAGGGCAGGAGACCCAGTACTTC.

The chain recombines TRBV25-1 with TRBJ2-2; D may be TRBD1 or TRBD2 (6 bases each). V lost 1 base and J 7 bases, leaving 16 bases between the germline ends. There are 16 residues in the CDR3. The germline V gene encodes CDR1 MGHDK and CDR2 SYGVNS. The DNA of the CDR3 is TGTGCCAGCAGTGAATTCAGTAGGGGGGAGCACGGGGAGCTGTTTTTT. Amino acids: CASSEFSRGEHGELFF.

The table lists this clonotype with many counts. The CDR3 loop is CASSLKSTRQYF. CDR3 in DNA: TGTGCCAGCAGCTTAAAATCGACGCGGCAGTACTTC. The gene calls are TRBV13 and TRBJ2-7; D remains ambiguous. Looked up from germline, CDR1 is PRHDT and CDR2 is FYEKMQ (reference sequence). CDR3 size: 12 residues. Trimming left V 2 bases short and J 9 bases short, with 11 bases between.

This clonotype was recorded many times. This chain joins TRBV20-1 and TRBJ1-5; TRBD1 might be the D (6 bases). The CDR3 length is 15 residues. The germline gives CDR1 DFQATT, CDR2 SNEGSKA (reference sequence). V was shortened by 0 bases and J by 6 bases, with 15 bases between the two germline ends. The CDR3 sequence: CSARDEGGRGQPQHF. In DNA, the CDR3 is TGCAGTGCTAGAGATGAGGGGGGACGGGGTCAGCCCCAGCATTTT.

In this sample, this clonotype turned up many times. The genes are TRBV12-3 or TRBV12-4 and TRBJ1-6, with TRBD1 as a possible D gene (6 bases). This CDR3 has 15 residues. Between the trimmed V and J ends, which lost 6 bases and 3 bases, there was a span of 12 bases. The CDR3: CASRSTGIYNSPLHF. The CDR3 nucleotides read TGTGCCAGCAGGTCGACAGGAATCTATAATTCACCCCTCCACTTT.

This clonotype appeared many times. The chain carries TRBV18 and TRBJ2-5; 14 bases are a match to TRBD2. The CDR3 length is 16 residues. With 3 bases clipped from V and 3 bases from J, the junction kept 3 bases outside the gene matches. Germline V gives CDR1 KGHSH, CDR2 LQKENI. CDR3 loop: CASSPAGLAGEETQYF. CDR3 bases: TGTGCCAGCTCACCGGCGGGACTAGCGGGAGAAGAGACCCAGTACTTC.

This clonotype occurred many times. V gene TRBV3-1 combines with J gene TRBJ1-1; a weak D match, TRBD1 (5 bases). Germline lookup yields CDR1 LGHDT and CDR2 YNNKEL (reference sequence). Trimming removed 1 base from V and 5 bases from J, with 11 bases in between. The CDR3 is 14 amino acids. The CDR3 region has the DNA TGTGCCAGCAGCCAAGCCTGGGAGGGGACTGAAGCTTTCTTT. Protein sequence: CASSQAWEGTEAFF. Together with reference TRBV3-1 and TRBJ1-1, the CDR3 gives the full variable domain: DTAVSQTPKYLVTQMGNDKSIKCEQNLGHDTMYWYKQDSKKFLKIMFSYNNKELIINETVPNRFSPKSPDKAHLNLHINSLELGDSAVYFCASSQAWEGTEAFFGQGTRLTVV.

This clonotype was counted many times. The genes are TRBV5-1 and TRBJ2-7, with a possible D match to TRBD2 (5 bases). Germline values: CDR1 SGHRS, CDR2 YFSETQ. The CDR3 has 16 residues. V lost 2 bases, J lost 0 bases, and 15 bases lay in between. For the CDR3, the DNA is TGCGCCAGCAGCTTAGTAATAGCGAACCCCTCCTACGAGCAGTACTTC. It codes for CASSLVIANPSYEQYF.